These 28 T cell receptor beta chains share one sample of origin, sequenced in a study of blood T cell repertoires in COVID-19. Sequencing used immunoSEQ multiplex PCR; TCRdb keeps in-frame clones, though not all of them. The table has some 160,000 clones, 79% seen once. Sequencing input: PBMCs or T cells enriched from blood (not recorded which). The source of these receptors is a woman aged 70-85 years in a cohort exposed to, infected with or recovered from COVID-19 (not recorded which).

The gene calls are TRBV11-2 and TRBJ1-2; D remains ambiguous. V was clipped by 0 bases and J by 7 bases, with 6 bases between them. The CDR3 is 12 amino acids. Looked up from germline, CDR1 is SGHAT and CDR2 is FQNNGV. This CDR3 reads CASSLDYSGYTF. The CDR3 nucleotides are TGTGCCAGCAGCTTAGATTACAGTGGCTACACCTTC. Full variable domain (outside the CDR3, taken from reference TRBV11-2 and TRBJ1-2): EAGVAQSPRYKIIEKRQSVAFWCNPISGHATLYWYQQILGQGPKLLIQFQNNGVVDDSQLPKDRFSAERLKGVDSTLKIQPAKLEDSAVYLCASSLDYSGYTFGSGTRLTVV.

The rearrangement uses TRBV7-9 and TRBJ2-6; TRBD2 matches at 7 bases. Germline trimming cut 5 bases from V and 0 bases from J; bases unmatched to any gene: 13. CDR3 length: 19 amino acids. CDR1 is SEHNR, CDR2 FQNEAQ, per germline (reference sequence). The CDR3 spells CASSTKRGDWDSGANVLTF. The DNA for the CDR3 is TGTGCCAGCAGCACCAAACGGGGGGATTGGGACTCTGGGGCCAACGTCCTGACTTTC.

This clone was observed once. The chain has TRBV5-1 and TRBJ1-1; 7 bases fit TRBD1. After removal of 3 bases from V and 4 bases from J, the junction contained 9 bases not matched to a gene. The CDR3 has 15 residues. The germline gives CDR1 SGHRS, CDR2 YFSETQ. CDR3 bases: TGCGCCAGCAGCTCCGACAGGGCAAAACCCACTGAAGCTTTCTTT. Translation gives CASSSDRAKPTEAFF.

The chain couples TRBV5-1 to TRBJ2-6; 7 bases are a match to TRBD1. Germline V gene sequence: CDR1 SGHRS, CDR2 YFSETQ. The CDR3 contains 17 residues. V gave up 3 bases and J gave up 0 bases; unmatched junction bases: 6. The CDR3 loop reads CASSSQGPSSGANVLTF. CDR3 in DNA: TGCGCCAGCAGCTCACAGGGGCCATCCTCTGGGGCCAACGTCCTGACTTTC.

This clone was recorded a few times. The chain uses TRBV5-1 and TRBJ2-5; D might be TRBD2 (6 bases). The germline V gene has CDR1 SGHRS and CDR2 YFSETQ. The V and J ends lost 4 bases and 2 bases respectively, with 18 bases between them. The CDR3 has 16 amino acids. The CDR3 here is CASSRMTRDLQETQYF. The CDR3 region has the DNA TGCGCCAGCAGCCGGATGACACGGGACTTGCAAGAGACCCAGTACTTC.

The DNA of the CDR3 is TGTGCCAGCAGTGAACTCGGACAGGGATCGGGACAGCCCCAGCATTTT. This translates into CASSELGQGSGQPQHF. The V and J genes are TRBV2 and TRBJ1-5, with TRBD1 matching 8 bases. V lost 2 bases, J lost 7 bases, and 10 bases stayed unmatched. Germline V gene sequence: CDR1 SNHLY, CDR2 FYNNEI. This CDR3 comprises 16 residues. Full variable domain (rest looked up from reference TRBV2 and TRBJ1-5): EPEVTQTPSHQVTQMGQEVILRCVPISNHLYFYWYRQILGQKVEFLVSFYNNEISEKSEIFDDQFSVERPDGSNFTLKIRSTKLEDSAMYFCASSELGQGSGQPQHFGDGTRLSIL.

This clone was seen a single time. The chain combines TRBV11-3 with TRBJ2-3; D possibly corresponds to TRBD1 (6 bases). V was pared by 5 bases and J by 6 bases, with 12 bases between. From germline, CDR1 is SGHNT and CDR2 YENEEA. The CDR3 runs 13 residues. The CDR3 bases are TGTGCCAGCAGCACCGGACAGACCGATACGCAGTATTTT. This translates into CASSTGQTDTQYF.

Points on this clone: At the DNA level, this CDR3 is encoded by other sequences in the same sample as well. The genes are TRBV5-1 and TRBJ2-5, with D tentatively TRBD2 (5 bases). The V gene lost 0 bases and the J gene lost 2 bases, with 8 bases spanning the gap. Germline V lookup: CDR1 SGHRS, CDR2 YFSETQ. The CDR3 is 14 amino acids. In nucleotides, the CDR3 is TGCGCCAGCAGCTTGGCGGGCGGGCAAGAGACCCAGTACTTC. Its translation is CASSLAGGQETQYF.

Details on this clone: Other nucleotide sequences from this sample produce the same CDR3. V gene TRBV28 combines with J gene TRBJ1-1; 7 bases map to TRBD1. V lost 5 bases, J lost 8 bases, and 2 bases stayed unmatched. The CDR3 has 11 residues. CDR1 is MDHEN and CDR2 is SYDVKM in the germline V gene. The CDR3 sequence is CASSRQGEAFF. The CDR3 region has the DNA TGTGCCAGCAGTCGACAGGGAGAAGCTTTCTTT.

As DNA, the CDR3 is TGTGCCAGTAGTATTCGACAGGGAGGCTACGAGCAGTACTTC. It yields the protein CASSIRQGGYEQYF. The chain has TRBV19 and TRBJ2-7, with D maybe TRBD1 (7 bases). Trimming removed 3 bases at V and 3 bases at J, with 12 bases between. The germline CDR1 and CDR2 sequences are LNHDA and SQIVND (reference sequence). This CDR3 spans 14 amino acids.

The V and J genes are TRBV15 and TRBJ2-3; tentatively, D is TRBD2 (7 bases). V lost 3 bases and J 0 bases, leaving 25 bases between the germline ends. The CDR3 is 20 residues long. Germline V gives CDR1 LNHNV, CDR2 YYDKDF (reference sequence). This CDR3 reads CATSSWGGGSGSGSTDTQYF. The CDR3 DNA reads TGTGCCACCAGCAGTTGGGGGGGCGGGAGTGGAAGTGGAAGCACAGATACGCAGTATTTT.

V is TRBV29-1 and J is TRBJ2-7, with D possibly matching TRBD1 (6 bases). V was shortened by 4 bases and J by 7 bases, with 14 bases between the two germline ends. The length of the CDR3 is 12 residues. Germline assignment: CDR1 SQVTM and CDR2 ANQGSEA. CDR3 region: CSVAQGSGEQYF. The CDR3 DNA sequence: TGCAGCGTTGCTCAGGGGTCGGGGGAGCAGTACTTC.

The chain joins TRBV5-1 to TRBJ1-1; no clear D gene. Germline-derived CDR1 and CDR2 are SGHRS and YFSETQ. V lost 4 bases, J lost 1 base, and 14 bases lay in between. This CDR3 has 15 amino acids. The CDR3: CASSLGPSGNTEAFF. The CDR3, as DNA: TGCGCCAGCAGCCTTGGTCCGTCAGGGAACACTGAAGCTTTCTTT.

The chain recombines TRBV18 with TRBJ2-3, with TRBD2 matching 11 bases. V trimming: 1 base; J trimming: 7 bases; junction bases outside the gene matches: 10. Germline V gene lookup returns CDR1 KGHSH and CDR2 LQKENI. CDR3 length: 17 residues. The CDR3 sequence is CASSPQGALAGENTQYF. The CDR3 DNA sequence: TGTGCCAGCTCACCACAAGGAGCACTAGCGGGAGAAAATACGCAGTATTTT.

The CDR3 DNA is TGTGCCAGCAGCTTGCAAAACTACATTCAGTACTTC. It specifies CASSLQNYIQYF. The genes are TRBV5-6 and TRBJ2-4; no definite D call. This CDR3 comprises 12 residues. Germline V CDR1 and CDR2: SGHDT, YYEEEE. The V end lost 1 base, the J end lost 8 bases, and 7 bases lay between the germline ends.

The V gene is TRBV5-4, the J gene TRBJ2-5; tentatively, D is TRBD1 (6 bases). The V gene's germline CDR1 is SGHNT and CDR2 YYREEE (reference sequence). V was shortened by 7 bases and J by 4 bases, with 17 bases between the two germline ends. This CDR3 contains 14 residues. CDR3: CASRAWGQGETQYF. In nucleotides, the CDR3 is TGTGCCAGCCGGGCGTGGGGGCAAGGAGAGACCCAGTACTTC. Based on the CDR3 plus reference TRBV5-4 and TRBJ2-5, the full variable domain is ETGVTQSPTHLIKTRGQQVTLRCSSQSGHNTVSWYQQALGQGPQFIFQYYREEENGRGNFPPRFSGLQFPNYSSELNVNALELDDSALYLCASRAWGQGETQYFGPGTRLLVL.

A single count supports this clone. This CDR3 is CASTRTEGANVLTF. The CDR3 DNA reads as TGTGCCAGCACCCGGACAGAGGGGGCCAACGTCCTGACTTTC. This sequence joins TRBV6-5 and TRBJ2-6, with D perhaps TRBD1 (6 bases). Germline-derived CDR1 and CDR2 are MNHEY and SVGAGI. V lost 7 bases, J lost 4 bases, and 11 bases lay in between. This CDR3 has 14 amino acids.

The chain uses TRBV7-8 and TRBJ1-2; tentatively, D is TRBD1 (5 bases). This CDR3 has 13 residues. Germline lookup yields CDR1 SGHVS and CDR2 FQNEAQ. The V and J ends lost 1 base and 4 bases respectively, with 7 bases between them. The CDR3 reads CASSLDRSYGYTF. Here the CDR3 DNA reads TGTGCCAGCAGCTTAGACAGGTCCTATGGCTACACCTTC.

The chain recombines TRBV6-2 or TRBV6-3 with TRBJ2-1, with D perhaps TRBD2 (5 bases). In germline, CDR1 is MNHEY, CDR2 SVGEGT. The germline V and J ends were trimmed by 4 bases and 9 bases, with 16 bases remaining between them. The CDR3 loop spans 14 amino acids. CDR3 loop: CASSWTATNPEQFF. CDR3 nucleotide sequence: TGTGCCAGCAGTTGGACGGCGACTAATCCTGAGCAGTTCTTC.

As DNA, the CDR3 is TGCAGTGCGCTCCTCACTAATGGCTACACCTTC. The encoded protein is CSALLTNGYTF. The J gene is TRBJ1-2, the V gene TRBV20-1, with D hard to call. The ends were cut back, 6 bases at V and 6 bases at J, with 11 bases in the middle. CDR1 is DFQATT, CDR2 SNEGSKA, per germline (reference sequence). The CDR3 is made up of 11 amino acids.

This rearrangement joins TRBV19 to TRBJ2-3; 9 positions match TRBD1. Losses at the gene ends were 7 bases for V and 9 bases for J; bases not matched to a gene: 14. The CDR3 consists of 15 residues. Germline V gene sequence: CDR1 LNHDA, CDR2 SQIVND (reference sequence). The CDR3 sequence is CASTQDRGSPRTQYF. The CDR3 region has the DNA TGTGCCAGTACCCAGGACAGGGGTAGCCCTCGAACGCAGTATTTT.

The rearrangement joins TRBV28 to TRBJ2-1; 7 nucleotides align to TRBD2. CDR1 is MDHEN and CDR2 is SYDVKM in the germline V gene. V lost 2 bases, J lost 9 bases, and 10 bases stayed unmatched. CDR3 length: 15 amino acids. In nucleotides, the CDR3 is TGTGCCAGCAGTTTAGGAGGACTAGGTAAGAGTGAGCAGTTCTTC. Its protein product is CASSLGGLGKSEQFF.

CDR3 loop: CASSQTPFGELFF. The DNA for the CDR3 is TGTGCCAGCAGCCAAACTCCCTTCGGGGAGCTGTTTTTT. V and J are TRBV3-1 (or the pseudogene TRBV3-2) and TRBJ2-2, with unresolved D. From germline, CDR1 is LGHDT and CDR2 YNNKEL (reference sequence). V lost 2 bases and J 7 bases, leaving 8 bases between the germline ends. This CDR3 comprises 13 residues.

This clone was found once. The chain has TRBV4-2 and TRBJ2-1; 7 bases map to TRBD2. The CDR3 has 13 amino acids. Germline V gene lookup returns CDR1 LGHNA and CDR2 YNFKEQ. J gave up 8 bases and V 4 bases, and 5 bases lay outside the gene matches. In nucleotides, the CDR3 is TGTGCCAGCAGCCGAGACCTAGCGGATGAGCAGTTCTTC. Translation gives CASSRDLADEQFF.

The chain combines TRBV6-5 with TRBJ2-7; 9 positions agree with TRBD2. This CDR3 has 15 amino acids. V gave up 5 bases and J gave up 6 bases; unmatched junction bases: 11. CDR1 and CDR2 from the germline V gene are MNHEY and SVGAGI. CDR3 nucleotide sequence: TGTGCCAGCAGTCGCAGCGATAGCGGGAGTCTCGAGCAGTACTTC. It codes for CASSRSDSGSLEQYF.

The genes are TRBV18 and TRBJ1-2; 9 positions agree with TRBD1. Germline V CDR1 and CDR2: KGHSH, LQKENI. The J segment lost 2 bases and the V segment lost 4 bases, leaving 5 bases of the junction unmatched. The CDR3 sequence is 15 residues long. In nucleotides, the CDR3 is TGTGCCAGCTCACAAACAGGACAGGGGAACTATGGCTACACCTTC. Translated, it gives CASSQTGQGNYGYTF.

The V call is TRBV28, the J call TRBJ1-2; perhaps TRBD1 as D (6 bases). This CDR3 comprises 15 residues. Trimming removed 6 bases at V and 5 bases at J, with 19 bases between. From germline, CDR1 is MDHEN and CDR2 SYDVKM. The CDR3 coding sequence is TGTGCCAGCAGCACAGCTGGGGGGGGGCAGTATGGCTACACCTTC. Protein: CASSTAGGGQYGYTF.

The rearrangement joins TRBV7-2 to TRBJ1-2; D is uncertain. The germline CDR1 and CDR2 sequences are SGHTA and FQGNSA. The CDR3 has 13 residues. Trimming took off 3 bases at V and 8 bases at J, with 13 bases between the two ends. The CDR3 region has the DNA TGTGCCAGCAGCTTCGGGGAAACGGCGGGCTACACCTTC. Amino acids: CASSFGETAGYTF.